Listed below are T cell receptor beta chains from one sample, sequenced in a study of shared clonotypes between healthy human individuals. TCRdb's copy holds only in-frame clones and misses some; the assay was immunoSEQ multiplex PCR. The sample includes some 1 million clones, about 76% of them seen just once. The sequencing input was memory CD4+ T cells sorted from blood. The receptors were sampled from a man between 18 and 29 years old in good health. Each CDR3 is given with its conserved first and last residue. Each record gives: J gene, clone size, D gene, V gene, CDR3 DNA, CDR3 protein. D genes are given only for firm matches. Only some rows state a clone size, as once, few, many or a class for expanded clones.

TRBJ2-6	-	-	TRBV30	TGTGCCTGGATCAACCTCAGGGCTGGTTACTCTGGGGCCAACGTCCTGACTTTC	CAWINLRAGYSGANVLTF
TRBJ1-6	-	-	TRBV30	TGTGCCTGGTCGTCGGGAGGGATCGGTTCACCCCTCCACTTT	CAWSSGGIGSPLHF
TRBJ2-3	-	TRBD2	TRBV29-1	TGCAGCGTTGGGGTTGGGCTCAGCGGGGTTAGCACAGATACGCAGTATTTT	CSVGVGLSGVSTDTQYF
TRBJ2-1	-	TRBD1	TRBV6-6	TGTGCCAGCAGTTACGGTGGACAGGGAGACAATGAGCAGTTCTTC	CASSYGGQGDNEQFF
TRBJ1-2	-	-	TRBV11-2	TGTGCCAGCAGCTTAAGGGGAGGGTATGGCTACACCTTC	CASSLRGGYGYTF
TRBJ2-7	-	TRBD2	TRBV7-2	TGTGCCAGCAGCCCCCAAGCGGGGGGCTACGAGCAGTACTTC	CASSPQAGGYEQYF
TRBJ1-1	few	-	TRBV6-5	TGTGCCAGCAGTTATGATGGGGTGCGGAGCACTGAAGCTTTCTTT	CASSYDGVRSTEAFF
TRBJ1-6	-	-	TRBV7-2	TGTGCCAGCATCAAGACAGCTTCAAATTCACCCCTCCACTTT	CASIKTASNSPLHF
TRBJ2-5	-	-	TRBV5-4	TGTGCCAGCAGCTCGGGACTCCCCGCAGAGACCCAGTACTTC	CASSSGLPAETQYF
TRBJ1-4	-	-	TRBV27	TGTGCCAGCAGTTTATCGGGGCAGGGTTTTGAAAAACTGTTTTTT	CASSLSGQGFEKLFF
TRBJ2-7	-	-	TRBV10-2	TGCGCCAGCAGTGAGTCGTGGCGGATAAGCTCCTACGAGCAGTACTTC	CASSESWRISSYEQYF
TRBJ2-5	-	-	TRBV30	TGTGCCTGGAGTGTACGACGTATGGGAGAGACCCAGTACTTC	CAWSVRRMGETQYF
TRBJ2-7	-	-	TRBV11-1	TGTGCCAGCAGCTTAGAGGCGAGCCTTCCCTACGAGCAGTACTTC	CASSLEASLPYEQYF
TRBJ2-3	-	-	TRBV9	TGTGCCAGCAGCGTAGAGGGTCTCGGGGGTACGCAGTATTTT	CASSVEGLGGTQYF
TRBJ1-3	once	-	TRBV5-4	TGTGCCAGCAGCTTGAGTGGGAGCTCTGGAAACACCATATATTTT	CASSLSGSSGNTIYF
TRBJ2-3	-	-	TRBV6-1	TGTGCCAGCAGGACGAGGGGTGGGAGCACAGATACGCAGTATTTT	CASRTRGGSTDTQYF
TRBJ1-2	-	-	TRBV20-1	TGCAGGGTAGGGGGGAACTATGGCTACACCTTC	CRVGGNYGYTF
TRBJ2-2	-	-	TRBV7-8	TGTGCCAGCAGCTTCGCCGGCGGGACTTCGAACACCGGGGAGCTGTTTTTT	CASSFAGGTSNTGELFF
TRBJ2-2	-	-	TRBV1	TGCACCAGCCTCAATCCCGGACTAGCGGGGTCGAACACCGGGGAGCTGTTTTTT	CTSLNPGLAGSNTGELFF
TRBJ2-5	few	TRBD2	TRBV10-3	TGTGCCATCAGGGGAGGGCCGGAGGAGACCCAGTACTTC	CAIRGGPEETQYF
TRBJ2-7	-	-	TRBV19	TGTGCCAGTAGTAGGTCCGCGGGGAAGAGCTACGAGCAGTACTTC	CASSRSAGKSYEQYF
TRBJ2-2	-	-	TRBV7-2	TGTGCCAGCAGCTTACCGAAACCCGGGGAGCTGTTTTTT	CASSLPKPGELFF
TRBJ2-1	-	TRBD2	TRBV19	TGTGCCAGTAGTGCACCTAGCGGGAGGGGAGGCAATGAGCAGTTCTTC	CASSAPSGRGGNEQFF
TRBJ1-5	once	-	TRBV19	TGTGCCAGTAGTCCCCGCTCAGTTTATAGCAATCAGCCCCAGCATTTT	CASSPRSVYSNQPQHF
TRBJ2-1	once	TRBD2	TRBV2	TGTGCCAGCAGCCGACTAGCGGGGCGGGACAATGAGCAGTTCTTC	CASSRLAGRDNEQFF
TRBJ2-5	once	TRBD2	TRBV2	TGTGCCAGCAATTACCTCCAGCGGGGGGGCCTTAGCCAAGAGACCCAGTACTTC	CASNYLQRGGLSQETQYF
TRBJ1-4	-	TRBD1	TRBV27	TGTGCCAGCAGACGGAACAGGGGTGCAACTAATGAAAAACTGTTTTTT	CASRRNRGATNEKLFF
TRBJ2-5	-	-	TRBV5-1	TGCGCCAGCAGCAATGTTCAAGAGACCCAGTACTTC	CASSNVQETQYF
TRBJ2-5	-	TRBD2	TRBV5-1	TGCGCCAGCAGCCCGTCAAGCGGGAGCCTGGAGACCCAGTACTTC	CASSPSSGSLETQYF
TRBJ2-5	-	-	TRBV11-2	TGTGCCAGCAGCCCAAGGGGGGTGGGAGAGACCCAGTACTTC	CASSPRGVGETQYF
TRBJ1-3	-	-	TRBV5-1	TGCGCCAGCAGCCCTGGACTCCACTCTGGAAACACCATATATTTT	CASSPGLHSGNTIYF
TRBJ2-5	-	-	TRBV12-5	TGTGCTAGTGGTTTTTACGGGGAGACCCAGTACTTC	CASGFYGETQYF
TRBJ1-1	-	TRBD1	TRBV28	TGTGCCAGCAGTTTAGGAGGGACAGGGGATCACACTGAAGCTTTCTTT	CASSLGGTGDHTEAFF
TRBJ2-7	few	TRBD2	TRBV4-1	TGCGCCAGCAGCCAAGGCGGGGGGCCCGCGTACGAGCAGTACTTC	CASSQGGGPAYEQYF
TRBJ1-6	-	-	TRBV6-1	TGTGCCAGCAGTGACGGGACCGGTAATTCACCCCTCCACTTT	CASSDGTGNSPLHF